Shown below are 29 T cell receptor beta chains from a single sample sequenced in a study of blood T cell repertoires in COVID-19. The protocol was immunoSEQ multiplex PCR, while the TCRdb copy is restricted to in-frame clones and leaves out a portion. The data contain 200,000 to 250,000 clones, around 88% of them singletons. Sequencing was done on a sample of peripheral blood. These receptors were obtained from a man in his fifties or sixties with active or convalescent COVID-19.

This clone came up a few times. The chain couples TRBV5-4 to TRBJ1-2; 8 bases fit TRBD1. CDR1 and CDR2 (germline): SGHNT, YYREEE (reference sequence). The CDR3 is 14 residues long. The V gene end was trimmed by 4 bases and the J gene end by 7 bases; junction bases not matched to a gene: 9. The CDR3 loop is CASSPGQGRVGYTF. The DNA of the CDR3 is TGTGCCAGCAGCCCCGGACAGGGACGGGTTGGCTACACCTTC.

V and J are TRBV9 and TRBJ2-3; 12 bases align to TRBD2. Germline CDR1 SGDLS, CDR2 YYNGEE. V lost 0 bases to trimming and J lost 0 bases; unmatched junction nucleotides: 8. The CDR3 contains 19 residues. Here the CDR3 reads CASSVAFSSGGASTDTQYF. The DNA of the CDR3 is TGTGCCAGCAGCGTAGCATTTTCTAGCGGGGGGGCTAGCACAGATACGCAGTATTTT.

V is TRBV28 and J is TRBJ1-1; D perhaps matches TRBD1 (6 bases). Trimming stripped 4 bases from V and 7 bases from J, with 10 bases between. The CDR3 contains 12 residues. Germline CDR1 reads MDHEN; CDR2 reads SYDVKM. CDR3 region: CASSSPQGEAFF. The CDR3 nucleotides are TGTGCCAGCAGTTCCCCACAGGGTGAAGCTTTCTTT.

This chain links TRBV6-1 with TRBJ2-5, with 15 bases aligning to TRBD2. There are 18 residues in the CDR3. The V and J ends lost 3 bases and 0 bases, in that order; junction bases with no gene match: 5. Per the germline V gene, CDR1 is MNHNS and CDR2 is SASEGT. Here the CDR3 DNA reads TGTGCCAGCAGTGACGACGGGACTAGCGGGGGGTACCAAGAGACCCAGTACTTC. It translates to CASSDDGTSGGYQETQYF.

V and J are TRBV30 and TRBJ1-1; D ambiguous. V was shortened by 6 bases and J by 10 bases, with 9 bases between the two germline ends. Germline V lookup: CDR1 GTSNPN, CDR2 SVGIG (reference sequence). The CDR3 has 9 amino acids. The CDR3 DNA reads TGTGCCTGTAAGCCCCCAGCTTTCTTT. As protein: CACKPPAFF.

CDR3 region: CASRSGQLNTEAFF. CDR3 nucleotides: TGCGCCAGCAGATCGGGACAGTTGAACACTGAAGCTTTCTTT. The chain uses TRBV4-1 and TRBJ1-1, with 7 bases aligning to TRBD1. Germline CDR1 and CDR2: MGHRA and YSYEKL. The CDR3 contains 14 residues. The ends lost 6 bases at V and 0 bases at J; junction bases unmatched: 4.

The rearrangement joins TRBV2 to TRBJ1-4; possible D gene TRBD1, 6 bases. Germline lookup yields CDR1 SNHLY and CDR2 FYNNEI. V was clipped by 1 base and J by 10 bases, with 13 bases between them. This CDR3 contains 14 residues. CDR3 region: CASSEEWDTGKLFF. CDR3 coding DNA: TGTGCCAGCAGTGAAGAATGGGACACAGGAAAACTGTTTTTT. Combining the CDR3 with reference TRBV2 and TRBJ1-4 gives the whole variable domain EPEVTQTPSHQVTQMGQEVILRCVPISNHLYFYWYRQILGQKVEFLVSFYNNEISEKSEIFDDQFSVERPDGSNFTLKIRSTKLEDSAMYFCASSEEWDTGKLFFGSGTQLSVL.

The chain uses TRBV19 and TRBJ1-2; D gene unclear. The CDR3 extends over 14 amino acids. CDR1 LNHDA and CDR2 SQIVND come from the germline V gene (reference sequence). V was cut by 2 bases and J by 2 bases, with 9 bases left in between. The DNA for the CDR3 is TGTGCCAGTAGTATACGGGTCTCGAACTATGGCTACACCTTC. Amino acid sequence: CASSIRVSNYGYTF.

The chain recombines TRBV2 with TRBJ1-4; D uncertain. The germline V gene encodes CDR1 SNHLY and CDR2 FYNNEI. This CDR3 comprises 12 residues. V was cut by 7 bases and J by 8 bases, with 11 bases left in between. The CDR3 sequence: CASTPSREKLFF. Here the CDR3 DNA reads TGTGCCAGCACCCCCTCCAGAGAAAAACTGTTTTTT.

The chain combines TRBV15 with TRBJ2-4, with D possibly being TRBD2 (6 bases). The CDR3 runs 17 residues. The V gene lost 5 bases and the J gene lost 0 bases, with 17 bases spanning the gap. Germline V CDR1 and CDR2: LNHNV, YYDKDF (reference sequence). The DNA for the CDR3 is TGTGCCACCAGCTTATTAGGGACTCGGGTAGCCAAAAACATTCAGTACTTC. Translation: CATSLLGTRVAKNIQYF.

This sequence joins TRBV7-3 and TRBJ2-1, with 8 bases lining up with TRBD1. After removal of 1 base from V and 7 bases from J, the junction contained 6 bases not matched to a gene. Germline V CDR1 and CDR2: SGHTA, FQGTGA. This CDR3 region has 15 residues. CDR3 sequence reads: CASSLRTGNRNEQFF. CDR3 nucleotides: TGTGCCAGCAGCTTAAGGACAGGGAATAGGAATGAGCAGTTCTTC.

The V gene is TRBV4-3, the J gene TRBJ1-1, with D unclear. Germline CDR1 LGHNA, CDR2 YSLEER. Trimming removed 0 bases at V and 0 bases at J, with 11 bases between. The CDR3 totals 16 residues. CDR3: CASSQELRVLNTEAFF. CDR3 DNA: TGCGCCAGCAGCCAAGAGTTGAGGGTCTTGAACACTGAAGCTTTCTTT.

The chain uses TRBV6-6 and TRBJ2-7, with D maybe TRBD1 (6 bases). The germline V and J ends were trimmed by 5 bases and 4 bases, with 12 bases remaining between them. Germline V lookup: CDR1 MNHNY, CDR2 SVGAGI (reference sequence). The CDR3 loop spans 13 amino acids. CDR3 protein: CASSRGQQYEQYF. As DNA, the CDR3 is TGTGCCAGCAGTCGTGGACAGCAGTACGAGCAGTACTTC.

The gene calls are TRBV7-2 and TRBJ2-1; TRBD2 aligns across 8 bases. J was trimmed by 9 bases and V by 5 bases; bases with no gene match: 15. This CDR3 spans 16 amino acids. Germline lookup yields CDR1 SGHTA and CDR2 FQGNSA. CDR3 in DNA: TGTGCCAGCAGCCCTTGGGGCGGGGGGTTTATGTCTGAGCAGTTCTTC. Its protein product is CASSPWGGGFMSEQFF.

The chain links TRBV6-6 to TRBJ2-1; 10 bases match TRBD1. The trim removed 0 bases at V and 8 bases at J, leaving 7 bases unmatched. Germline lookup yields CDR1 MNHNY and CDR2 SVGAGI (reference sequence). This CDR3 is built from 16 residues. CDR3 residues: CASSYSVGTGAHEQFF. Here the CDR3 DNA reads TGTGCCAGCAGTTACTCGGTAGGGACAGGGGCCCATGAGCAGTTCTTC.

The chain carries TRBV3-1 (or the pseudogene TRBV3-2) and TRBJ1-5; D is perhaps TRBD1 (5 bases). CDR1 is LGHDT and CDR2 is YNNKEL in the germline V gene (reference sequence). This CDR3 has 15 amino acids. The V and J ends lost 2 bases and 2 bases respectively, with 10 bases between them. The CDR3 region is CASSQQGGGNQPQHF. The CDR3, as DNA: TGTGCCAGCAGCCAACAGGGTGGGGGCAATCAGCCCCAGCATTTT.

This chain links TRBV28 with TRBJ1-2, with 9 bases lining up with TRBD1. V lost 9 bases to trimming and J lost 4 bases; unmatched junction nucleotides: 12. CDR1 MDHEN and CDR2 SYDVKM come from the germline V gene. This CDR3 comprises 15 residues. The CDR3 nucleotides are TGTGCCAGTCACAAACAGGGGGCGCGGGGCTATGGCTACACCTTC. It is translated as CASHKQGARGYGYTF.

This clone was observed at least ten times. The rearrangement joins TRBV28 to TRBJ2-7, with 12 positions matching TRBD1. V shed 5 bases and J 6 bases; nucleotides not matched to a gene: 8. Germline-derived CDR1 and CDR2 are MDHEN and SYDVKM. The CDR3 runs to 15 residues. CDR3 coding DNA: TGTGCCAGCAGTGTCGCCCGGGACAGGGGGCGCGAGCAGTACTTC. Translated: CASSVARDRGREQYF.

The chain links TRBV5-6 to TRBJ2-5, with 11 positions matching TRBD1. V trimming: 3 bases; J trimming: 3 bases; junction bases outside the gene matches: 7. The CDR3 contains 16 residues. Germline V gives CDR1 SGHDT, CDR2 YYEEEE. CDR3 sequence (DNA): TGTGCCAGCAGCTCTCCATGGACAGGGGGCAAAGAGACCCAGTACTTC. Encoded protein: CASSSPWTGGKETQYF. Together with reference TRBV5-6 and TRBJ2-5, the CDR3 gives the full variable domain: DAGVTQSPTHLIKTRGQQVTLRCSPKSGHDTVSWYQQALGQGPQFIFQYYEEEERQRGNFPDRFSGHQFPNYSSELNVNALLLGDSALYLCASSSPWTGGKETQYFGPGTRLLVL.

The V and J genes are TRBV4-1 and TRBJ1-5, with 9 bases aligning to TRBD1. Germline CDR1 is MGHRA and CDR2 is YSYEKL. V gave up 0 bases and J gave up 2 bases; unmatched junction bases: 2. The CDR3 is 16 residues long. This chain's CDR3 is CASSQDWTGGNQPQHF. CDR3 nucleotide sequence: TGCGCCAGCAGCCAAGATTGGACAGGGGGCAATCAGCCCCAGCATTTT.

This CDR3 reads CATMSGGYNEQFF. For the CDR3, the DNA is TGTGCCACGATGAGCGGAGGCTACAATGAGCAGTTCTTC. The chain is built from TRBV10-3 and TRBJ2-1; D is perhaps TRBD2 (5 bases). From germline, CDR1 is ENHRY and CDR2 SYGVKD. The CDR3 loop spans 13 amino acids. Trimming cost V 10 bases and J 3 bases, with 13 bases left between them.

V gene TRBV7-9 combines with J gene TRBJ1-2; 10 bases line up with TRBD1. The V and J ends lost 5 bases and 4 bases, in that order; junction bases with no gene match: 10. The length of the CDR3 is 16 residues. Germline assignment: CDR1 SEHNR and CDR2 FQNEAQ (reference sequence). The CDR3 DNA sequence: TGTGCCAGCAGCCGATCGGCGGGACAGGGGCCCTATGGCTACACCTTC. Protein: CASSRSAGQGPYGYTF.

The chain uses TRBV6-5 and TRBJ1-6, with 8 bases fitting TRBD1. The J segment lost 7 bases and the V segment lost 6 bases, leaving 8 bases of the junction unmatched. The CDR3 runs to 15 residues. Looked up from germline, CDR1 is MNHEY and CDR2 is SVGAGI. The CDR3 DNA is TGTGCCAGCAGACACGACAGGGGAGGAAATTCACCCCTCCACTTT. Encoded protein: CASRHDRGGNSPLHF.

The chain employs TRBV15 and TRBJ2-7, with D possibly being TRBD1 (6 bases). The V gene's germline CDR1 is LNHNV and CDR2 YYDKDF (reference sequence). The CDR3 runs to 14 residues. The V and J ends lost 3 bases and 0 bases respectively, with 9 bases between them. In DNA, the CDR3 is TGTGCCACCAGCAGCCGGACAGACTCCTACGAGCAGTACTTC. It translates to CATSSRTDSYEQYF.

J is TRBJ1-6 and V is TRBV2; 7 bases line up with TRBD1. Trimming took 5 bases from V and 8 from J; bases not matched to a gene: 6. Germline CDR1 reads SNHLY; CDR2 reads FYNNEI. CDR3 length: 14 residues. The CDR3 DNA is TGTGCCAGCAGTCGCGGGACAGACTATTCACCCCTCCACTTT. This encodes CASSRGTDYSPLHF.

The J gene is TRBJ2-5, the V gene TRBV28; 11 nucleotides agree with TRBD1. CDR3 length: 18 residues. Germline V gene sequence: CDR1 MDHEN, CDR2 SYDVKM. The J segment lost 5 bases and the V segment lost 3 bases, leaving 14 bases of the junction unmatched. CDR3 sequence reads: CASSFSLGTGGGGETQYF. In DNA form, the CDR3 reads TGTGCCAGCAGTTTCTCCCTCGGGACAGGGGGTGGTGGGGAGACCCAGTACTTC.

This chain uses TRBV4-1 with TRBJ2-3, with 7 bases lining up with TRBD2. The V segment lost 3 bases and the J segment 6 bases; nucleotides outside the gene matches: 12. CDR3 length: 16 amino acids. From germline, CDR1 is MGHRA and CDR2 YSYEKL. CDR3 region: CASSHRAGEGDDTQYF. CDR3 bases: TGCGCCAGCAGCCATCGGGCGGGGGAGGGCGATGATACGCAGTATTTT.

V and J are TRBV7-9 and TRBJ2-2; the D gene is possibly TRBD2 (6 bases). This CDR3 is built from 13 residues. The ends were cut back, 5 bases at V and 6 bases at J, with 10 bases in the middle. The germline gives CDR1 SEHNR, CDR2 FQNEAQ (reference sequence). The CDR3 DNA is TGTGCCAGCAGCGCGGGGTGGGCCGGGGAGCTGTTTTTT. Encoded protein: CASSAGWAGELFF.

The rearrangement links TRBV19 to TRBJ1-2, with no clear D. Deletions cut 5 bases from V and 2 bases from J, with 15 bases between. This CDR3 region has 15 residues. CDR1 LNHDA and CDR2 SQIVND come from the germline V gene (reference sequence). This chain's CDR3 is CASSLGYGANYGYTF. The CDR3 nucleotides are TGTGCCAGTAGTCTCGGGTACGGTGCCAACTATGGCTACACCTTC. The variable domain in full, completed from reference TRBV19 and TRBJ1-2, reads DGGITQSPKYLFRKEGQNVTLSCEQNLNHDAMYWYRQDPGQGLRLIYYSQIVNDFQKGDIAEGYSVSREKKESFPLTVTSAQKNPTAFYLCASSLGYGANYGYTFGSGTRLTVV.